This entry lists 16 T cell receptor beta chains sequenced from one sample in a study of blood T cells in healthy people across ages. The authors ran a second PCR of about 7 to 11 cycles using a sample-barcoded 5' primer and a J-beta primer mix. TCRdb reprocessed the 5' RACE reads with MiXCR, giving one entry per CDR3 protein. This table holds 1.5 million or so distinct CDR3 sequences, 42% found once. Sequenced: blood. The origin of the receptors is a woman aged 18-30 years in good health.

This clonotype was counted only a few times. CDR3 sequence: CASSPRTGLLTDTQYF. CDR3 DNA: TGTGCCAGCAGCCCGCGGACAGGACTCCTCACAGATACGCAGTATTTT. The chain couples TRBV7-9 to TRBJ2-3; 7 nucleotides match TRBD1. Germline values: CDR1 SEHNR, CDR2 FQNEAQ (reference sequence). With 5 bases clipped from V and 2 bases from J, the junction kept 10 bases outside the gene matches. This CDR3 has 16 residues.

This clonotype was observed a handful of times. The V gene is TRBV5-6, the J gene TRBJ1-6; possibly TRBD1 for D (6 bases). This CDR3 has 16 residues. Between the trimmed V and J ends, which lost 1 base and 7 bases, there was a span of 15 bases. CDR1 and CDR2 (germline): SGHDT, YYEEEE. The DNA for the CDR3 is TGTGCCAGCAGCTTGAAGGGGGGCGTTTGGAATTCACCCCTCCACTTT. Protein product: CASSLKGGVWNSPLHF. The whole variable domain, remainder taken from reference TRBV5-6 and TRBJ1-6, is DAGVTQSPTHLIKTRGQQVTLRCSPKSGHDTVSWYQQALGQGPQFIFQYYEEEERQRGNFPDRFSGHQFPNYSSELNVNALLLGDSALYLCASSLKGGVWNSPLHFGNGTRLTVT.

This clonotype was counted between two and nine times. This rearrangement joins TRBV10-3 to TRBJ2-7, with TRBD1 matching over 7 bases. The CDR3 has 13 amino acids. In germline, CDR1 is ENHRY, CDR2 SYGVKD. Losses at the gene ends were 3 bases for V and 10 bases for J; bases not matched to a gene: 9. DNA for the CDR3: TGTGCCATCAGTGACGCCGGGACAGAGGTCCAGTACTTC. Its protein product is CAISDAGTEVQYF.

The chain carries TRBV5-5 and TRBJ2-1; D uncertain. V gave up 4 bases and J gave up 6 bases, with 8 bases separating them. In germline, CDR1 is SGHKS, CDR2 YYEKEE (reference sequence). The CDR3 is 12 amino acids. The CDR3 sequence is CASSENVNEQFF. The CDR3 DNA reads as TGTGCCAGCAGCGAGAATGTCAATGAGCAGTTCTTC.

CDR3 DNA sequence: TGTGCCAGCAGCTTAGGCCTGGGGGGGACAGGTGGACACGAAAGCTCCTACGAGCAGTACTTC. Translated: CASSLGLGGTGGHESSYEQYF. This sequence joins TRBV13 and TRBJ2-7, with D tentatively TRBD1 (8 bases). Germline lookup yields CDR1 PRHDT and CDR2 FYEKMQ (reference sequence). The CDR3 loop spans 21 amino acids. Between the trimmed V and J ends, which lost 0 bases and 0 bases, there was a span of 27 bases.

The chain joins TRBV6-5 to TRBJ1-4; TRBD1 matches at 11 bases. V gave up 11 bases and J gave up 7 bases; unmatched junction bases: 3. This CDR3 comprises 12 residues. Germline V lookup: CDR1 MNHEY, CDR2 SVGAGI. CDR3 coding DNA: TGTGCCGGGACAGGGGGTATTGAAAAACTGTTTTTT. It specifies CAGTGGIEKLFF.

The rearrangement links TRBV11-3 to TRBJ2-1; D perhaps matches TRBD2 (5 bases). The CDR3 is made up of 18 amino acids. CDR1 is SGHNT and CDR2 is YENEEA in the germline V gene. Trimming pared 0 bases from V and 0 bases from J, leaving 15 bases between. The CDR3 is CASSLDLVRGNSYNEQFF. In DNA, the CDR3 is TGTGCCAGCAGCTTAGATCTTGTACGGGGAAACTCCTACAATGAGCAGTTCTTC.

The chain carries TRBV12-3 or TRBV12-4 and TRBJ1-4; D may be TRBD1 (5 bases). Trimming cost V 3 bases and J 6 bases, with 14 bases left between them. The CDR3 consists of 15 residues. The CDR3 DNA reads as TGTGCCAGCAGTTTTATATCAGGGATCGATGAAAAACTGTTTTTT. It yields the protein CASSFISGIDEKLFF.

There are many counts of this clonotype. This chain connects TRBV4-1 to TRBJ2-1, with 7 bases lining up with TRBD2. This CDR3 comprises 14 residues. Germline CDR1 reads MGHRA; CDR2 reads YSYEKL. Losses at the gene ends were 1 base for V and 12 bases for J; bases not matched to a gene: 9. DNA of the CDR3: TGCGCCAGCAGCCAAGCTACAGCGGGGTGGAGGCAGTTCTTC. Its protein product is CASSQATAGWRQFF.

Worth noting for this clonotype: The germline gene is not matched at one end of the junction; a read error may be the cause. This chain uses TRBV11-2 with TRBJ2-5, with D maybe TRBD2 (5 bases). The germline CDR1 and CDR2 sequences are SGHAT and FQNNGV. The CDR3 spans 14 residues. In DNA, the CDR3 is TGTGCCAACAGCCAAACGGGGAACAAAGAGACCCAGTACTTC. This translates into CANSQTGNKETQYF.

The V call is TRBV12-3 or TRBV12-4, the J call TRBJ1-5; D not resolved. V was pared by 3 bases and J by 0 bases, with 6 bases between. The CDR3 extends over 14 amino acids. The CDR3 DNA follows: TGTGCCAGCAGTTTCGCAGATAGCAATCAGCCCCAGCATTTT. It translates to CASSFADSNQPQHF.

This CDR3 is CASGSSGGRQETQYF. The CDR3 DNA reads TGTGCCAGCGGTTCTTCGGGGGGCCGCCAAGAGACCCAGTACTTC. The chain links TRBV28 to TRBJ2-5; a weak D match, TRBD2 (7 bases). Trimming left V 8 bases short and J 1 base short, with 17 bases between. This CDR3 region has 15 residues. CDR1 is MDHEN and CDR2 is SYDVKM in the germline V gene.

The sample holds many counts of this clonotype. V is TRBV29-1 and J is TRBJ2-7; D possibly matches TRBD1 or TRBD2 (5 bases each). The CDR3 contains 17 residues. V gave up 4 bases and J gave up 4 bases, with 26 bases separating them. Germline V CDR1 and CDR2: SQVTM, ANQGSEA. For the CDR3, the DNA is TGCAGCGTTGGGTATTGGTTCGGGACGACACAAAATTACGAGCAGTACTTC. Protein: CSVGYWFGTTQNYEQYF.

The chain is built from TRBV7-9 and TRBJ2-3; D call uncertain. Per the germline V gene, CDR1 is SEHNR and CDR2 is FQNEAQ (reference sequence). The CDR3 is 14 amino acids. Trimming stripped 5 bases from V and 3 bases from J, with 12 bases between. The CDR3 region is CASSKTPGTDTQYF. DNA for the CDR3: TGTGCCAGCAGCAAAACCCCCGGTACAGATACGCAGTATTTT.

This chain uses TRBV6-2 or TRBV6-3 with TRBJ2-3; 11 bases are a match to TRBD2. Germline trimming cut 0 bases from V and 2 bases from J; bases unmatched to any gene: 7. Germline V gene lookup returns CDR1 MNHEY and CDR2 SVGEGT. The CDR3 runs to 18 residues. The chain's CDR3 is CASSYSSLAGDYTDTQYF. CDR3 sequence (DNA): TGTGCCAGCAGTTACTCGTCACTAGCGGGAGATTACACAGATACGCAGTATTTT.

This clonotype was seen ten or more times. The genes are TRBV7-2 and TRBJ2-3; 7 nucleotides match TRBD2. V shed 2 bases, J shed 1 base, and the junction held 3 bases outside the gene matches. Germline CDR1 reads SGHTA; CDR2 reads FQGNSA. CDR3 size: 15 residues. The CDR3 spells CASSLREGGTDTQYF. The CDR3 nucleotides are TGTGCCAGCAGCTTAAGGGAGGGCGGCACAGATACGCAGTATTTT.